This TCR beta chain was recovered during a study of regulatory and conventional T cells in RAG deficiency. Study-level findings and limits: Omenn CD25-high CD127-low cells may be activated cells, not true Tregs. Treg unique TCR beta sequences were approximately 100-fold fewer in Omenn syndrome and CID/AS patients than controls. Control T-cell subsets had markedly higher Shannon entropy and lower Simpson indices than RAG-deficient patients.

Blood CD4+ CD25-high CD127-low regulatory T cells supplied the genomic DNA template. Regarding this clone: Its target is unknown.

Clones were sequenced by immunoSEQ multiplex PCR, and TCRdb holds only the in-frame ones, with some missing. The data hold about 30,000 clones, with about 89% observed a single time. The data also belong to a second study, concerning regulatory T cells. According to that study: Primers: 52 TRBV forward and 13 TRBJ reverse. Patient repertoires had restricted TRB V-J pairs and skewed V and J usage, most in Tregs.

Sequencing used Tregs sorted from blood. The receptor was derived from a human donor in good health.

CDR3 region: CASSPGTVNTEAFF. The CDR3 region has the DNA TGCGCCAGCAGCCCCGGGACAGTGAACACTGAAGCTTTCTTT. V is TRBV5-1 and J is TRBJ1-1, with 7 bases lining up with TRBD1. V was clipped by 4 bases and J by 0 bases; unmatched bases: 3. The CDR3 spans 14 residues. Germline-derived CDR1 and CDR2 are SGHRS and YFSETQ.